This TCR beta chain was retrieved from a study of blood T cell repertoires in COVID-19. Looked up from germline, CDR1 is SGHRS and CDR2 is YFSETQ. V gave up 5 bases and J gave up 5 bases; unmatched junction bases: 12. The CDR3 contains 15 residues. Sequenced by immunoSEQ multiplex PCR; TCRdb stores in-frame clones only, minus some. The table lists tens of thousands of clones, around 80% of them singletons. Sequences were obtained from peripheral blood. This chain uses TRBV5-1 with TRBJ2-5; TRBD1 aligns across 7 bases. The sequence derives from an elderly woman with active or convalescent COVID-19. The CDR3 protein is CASSHRQGGSETQYF. The CDR3, as DNA: TGCGCCAGCAGTCATCGACAGGGCGGTTCGGAGACCCAGTACTTC.